Shown below are 17 T cell receptor beta chains from a single sample sequenced in a study of blood T cell repertoires in COVID-19. Some clones are missing from TCRdb's copy, which holds only in-frame ones; the method was immunoSEQ multiplex PCR. The sample holds approximately 350,000 clones, over 70% seen once. Sequenced sample: peripheral blood. These receptors were collected from a man between 25 and 39 years old with active or convalescent COVID-19.

This clone was found a few times. The V gene is TRBV24-1, the J gene TRBJ2-5, with D maybe TRBD2 (6 bases). V lost 5 bases, J lost 4 bases, and 10 bases lay in between. The CDR3 loop spans 13 amino acids. Germline CDR1 reads KGHDR; CDR2 reads SFDVKD. CDR3 residues: CATSVFGRETQYF. For the CDR3, the DNA is TGTGCCACCAGTGTATTCGGGAGAGAGACCCAGTACTTC.

J is TRBJ2-3 and V is TRBV7-2; TRBD2 is a possible D gene (6 bases). Trimming stripped 0 bases from V and 4 bases from J, with 14 bases between. This CDR3 is 16 amino acids long. Per germline, CDR1 SGHTA and CDR2 FQGNSA. Here the CDR3 DNA reads TGTGCCAGCAGCTTAGCTTCCCCGGGAGCGGCAGATACGCAGTATTTT. It is translated as CASSLASPGAADTQYF. Together with reference TRBV7-2 and TRBJ2-3, the CDR3 gives the full variable domain: GAGVSQSPSNKVTEKGKDVELRCDPISGHTALYWYRQSLGQGLEFLIYFQGNSAPDKSGLPSDRFSAERTGGSVSTLTIQRTQQEDSAVYLCASSLASPGAADTQYFGPGTRLTVL.

This clone was counted once. The V gene is TRBV20-1, the J gene TRBJ2-5; D is undetermined. The germline V gene encodes CDR1 DFQATT and CDR2 SNEGSKA (reference sequence). The length of the CDR3 is 11 residues. Trimming removed 3 bases from V and 5 bases from J, with 7 bases in between. CDR3 protein: CSASPGETQYF. DNA of the CDR3: TGCAGTGCTAGCCCCGGGGAGACCCAGTACTTC.

This chain connects TRBV30 to TRBJ2-1; 8 nucleotides align to TRBD2. This CDR3 spans 16 amino acids. Germline CDR1 is GTSNPN and CDR2 is SVGIG (reference sequence). V shed 1 base, J shed 1 base, and the junction held 6 bases outside the gene matches. DNA for the CDR3: TGTGCCTGGAGTGCGCCTAGCGGGTATTCCTACAATGAGCAGTTCTTC. Translating gives CAWSAPSGYSYNEQFF.

The table lists this clone with a few counts. Other DNA sequences of this sample code for an identical CDR3. V is TRBV7-7 and J is TRBJ2-7, with a tentative D call TRBD1 (6 bases). V shed 0 bases and J shed 5 bases, with 8 bases lying between them. This CDR3 has 13 amino acids. CDR1 SSHAT and CDR2 FNYEAQ come from the germline V gene (reference sequence). CDR3 amino acids: CASSLAGGNEQYF. CDR3 nucleotides: TGTGCCAGCAGCTTAGCAGGGGGAAACGAGCAGTACTTC. Complete variable domain (other parts from reference TRBV7-7 and TRBJ2-7): GAGVSQSPRYKVTKRGQDVTLRCDPISSHATLYWYQQALGQGPEFLTYFNYEAQPDKSGLPSDRFSAERPEGSISTLTIQRTEQRDSAMYRCASSLAGGNEQYFGPGTRLTVT.

This clone appeared a few times. The chain links TRBV25-1 to TRBJ1-4, with unresolved D. Germline V lookup: CDR1 MGHDK, CDR2 SYGVNS. The V end lost 3 bases, the J end lost 8 bases, and 13 bases lay between the germline ends. CDR3 size: 14 residues. The CDR3 loop is CASSEGSEGEKLFF. In DNA, the CDR3 is TGTGCCAGCAGTGAGGGGAGCGAAGGGGAAAAACTGTTTTTT.

Here the CDR3 DNA reads TGTGCCAGCAGCCCCGGGACAGGGGATCAAGAGACCCAGTACTTC. The encoded protein is CASSPGTGDQETQYF. The chain joins TRBV4-2 to TRBJ2-5, with TRBD1 matching 10 bases. This CDR3 has 15 residues. CDR1 is LGHNA and CDR2 is YNFKEQ in the germline V gene. V was pared by 4 bases and J by 2 bases, with 4 bases of the junction left unmatched.

The rearrangement links TRBV24-1 to TRBJ1-2; D perhaps matches TRBD1 (6 bases). Trimming shortened V by 3 bases and J by 1 base, and 17 bases separated the two germline ends. The CDR3 length is 17 residues. Germline V gene data show CDR1 as KGHDR and CDR2 as SFDVKD. DNA of the CDR3: TGTGCCACCAGTGATGGTACAGGGCTCCAACTTAACTATGGCTACACCTTC. Protein sequence: CATSDGTGLQLNYGYTF.

The rearrangement uses TRBV5-1 and TRBJ1-1; 8 bases line up with TRBD1. Looked up from germline, CDR1 is SGHRS and CDR2 is YFSETQ. J gave up 1 base and V 0 bases, and 14 bases lay outside the gene matches. CDR3 length: 19 amino acids. This CDR3 is CASSLVPGQGRKRNTEAFF. The CDR3, as DNA: TGCGCCAGCAGCTTGGTACCTGGACAGGGAAGGAAAAGGAACACTGAAGCTTTCTTT.

A single count supports this clone. The chain uses TRBV19 and TRBJ2-1, with TRBD2 matching 10 bases. Per germline, CDR1 LNHDA and CDR2 SQIVND (reference sequence). The length of the CDR3 is 15 residues. With 1 base clipped from V and 6 bases from J, the junction kept 3 bases outside the gene matches. The DNA for the CDR3 is TGTGCCAGTAGTATAGTTAGCGGGGGGTTCAATGAGCAGTTCTTC. This encodes CASSIVSGGFNEQFF.

In its sample, this clone was seen once. The chain couples TRBV6-4 to TRBJ2-1; D is possibly TRBD1 (6 bases). This CDR3 spans 15 amino acids. V was clipped by 5 bases and J by 1 base, with 12 bases between them. Germline V CDR1 and CDR2: MRHNA, SNTAGT. The CDR3 loop reads CASSLDQGSYNEQFF. The CDR3 nucleotides are TGTGCCAGCAGTTTAGATCAGGGGTCCTACAATGAGCAGTTCTTC.

CDR3 nucleotide sequence: TGCGCCAGCAGCCAAGATTGGGGCGAAGCTTTCTTT. Residues: CASSQDWGEAFF. The chain is built from TRBV4-3 and TRBJ1-1; possibly TRBD1 for D (5 bases). The CDR3 sequence is 12 residues long. Trimming pared 0 bases from V and 8 bases from J, leaving 7 bases between. CDR1 LGHNA and CDR2 YSLEER come from the germline V gene.

This sequence joins TRBV11-2 and TRBJ1-2, with TRBD1 as a possible D gene (6 bases). CDR3 length: 14 residues. Germline V gene lookup returns CDR1 SGHAT and CDR2 FQNNGV. Trimming left V 5 bases short and J 7 bases short, with 17 bases between. As DNA, the CDR3 is TGTGCCAGCAGCCCCTACAGGGCCGAGGCTGGCTACACCTTC. It codes for CASSPYRAEAGYTF.

The chain is built from TRBV30 and TRBJ1-1, with no clear D. Trimming shortened V by 4 bases and J by 11 bases, and 14 bases separated the two germline ends. The CDR3 runs to 11 residues. The germline gives CDR1 GTSNPN, CDR2 SVGIG (reference sequence). DNA of the CDR3: TGTGCCTGGACCCCGAGGGCATCCGCTTTCTTT. Residues: CAWTPRASAFF. Using reference TRBV30 and TRBJ1-1 for the parts outside the CDR3, the full variable domain is SQTIHQWPATLVQPVGSPLSLECTVEGTSNPNLYWYRQAAGRGLQLLFYSVGIGQISSEVPQNLSASRPQDRQFILSSKKLLLSDSGFYLCAWTPRASAFFGQGTRLTVV.

The J gene is TRBJ2-3, the V gene TRBV4-2; 15 nucleotides match TRBD2. The CDR3 contains 18 residues. With 1 base clipped from V and 4 bases from J, the junction kept 6 bases outside the gene matches. Germline V CDR1 and CDR2: LGHNA, YNFKEQ. The CDR3 nucleotides read TGTGCCAGCAGCCAAGGGACTAGCGGGGGGGCCTCCCCAGATACGCAGTATTTT. Protein product: CASSQGTSGGASPDTQYF.

The chain combines TRBV6-5 with TRBJ2-1, with TRBD2 matching over 9 bases. The CDR3 contains 15 residues. Germline CDR1 reads MNHEY; CDR2 reads SVGAGI. J was trimmed by 8 bases and V by 2 bases; bases with no gene match: 7. As DNA, the CDR3 is TGTGCCAGCAGTTACCGCGCGGGAGGGCCCCATGAGCAGTTCTTC. Translated, it gives CASSYRAGGPHEQFF.

The chain uses TRBV12-3 or TRBV12-4 and TRBJ2-4; 10 bases map to TRBD1. The V and J ends lost 6 bases and 15 bases, in that order; junction bases with no gene match: 11. The CDR3 contains 13 residues. The DNA of the CDR3 is TGTGCCAGCAGCGTAACACCGGGACAGGGGACGTACTTC. It specifies CASSVTPGQGTYF.